These 8 T cell receptor beta chains originate from one sample sequenced in a study of blood T cell repertoires in COVID-19. Profiling relied on immunoSEQ multiplex PCR, and the TCRdb table lists in-frame clones only, not all of them. The sample lists roughly 84,000 clones, approximately 78% occurring once. Sequenced: peripheral blood. The receptors were sampled from a woman aged 80 or over with acute or convalescent COVID-19.

This clone was picked up many times. The chain joins TRBV27 to TRBJ2-1; TRBD2 agrees at 16 bases. V shed 10 bases and J 7 bases; nucleotides not matched to a gene: 7. The CDR3 contains 15 residues. The V gene's germline CDR1 is MNHEY and CDR2 SMNVEV (reference sequence). The CDR3 reads CATSGLAGGLNEQFF. For the CDR3, the DNA is TGTGCCACCTCGGGACTAGCGGGGGGGCTAAATGAGCAGTTCTTC.

The CDR3 loop is CASSLNTGTGVNSPLHF. The CDR3 DNA sequence: TGTGCCAGCAGCTTAAACACCGGGACAGGGGTTAATTCACCCCTCCACTTT. The genes are TRBV7-9 and TRBJ1-6; 10 nucleotides line up with TRBD1. V shed 2 bases, J shed 6 bases, and the junction held 7 bases outside the gene matches. The CDR3 covers 17 residues. CDR1 and CDR2 from the germline V gene are SEHNR and FQNEAQ (reference sequence).

The chain has TRBV29-1 and TRBJ1-2; tentative D call: TRBD1 (5 bases). Germline V lookup: CDR1 SQVTM, CDR2 ANQGSEA. The CDR3 spans 12 residues. V shed 6 bases and J shed 5 bases, with 13 bases lying between them. Here the CDR3 DNA reads TGCAGCGTCGACGCCGGGGGGTATGGCTACACCTTC. Its translation is CSVDAGGYGYTF.

This clone was observed once. The rearrangement joins TRBV4-3 to TRBJ1-2; D gene uncertain. The CDR3 length is 13 residues. Trimming took off 1 base at V and 2 bases at J, with 5 bases between the two ends. Per germline, CDR1 LGHNA and CDR2 YSLEER. The CDR3 sequence is CASSQGGNYGYTF. The CDR3, as DNA: TGCGCCAGCAGCCAAGGAGGGAACTATGGCTACACCTTC.

J is TRBJ2-3 and V is TRBV5-1, with 12 bases aligning to TRBD2. Germline V gene sequence: CDR1 SGHRS, CDR2 YFSETQ. Losses at the gene ends were 2 bases for V and 6 bases for J; bases not matched to a gene: 13. This CDR3 has 18 amino acids. For the CDR3, the DNA is TGCGCCAGCAGCTTAGGACGACTAGCGGGGGTGACCGGGGATACGCAGTATTTT. Translated, it gives CASSLGRLAGVTGDTQYF.

V usage is TRBV28 and J usage is TRBJ1-6; 12 bases fit TRBD1. This CDR3 region has 16 residues. The V gene's germline CDR1 is MDHEN and CDR2 SYDVKM. V dropped 3 bases and J dropped 14; count of bases not matched to a gene: 11. In DNA, the CDR3 is TGTGCCAGCAGTTTCCGTCTGGGACAGGGGGCCCTGTCCCTCCACTTT. This encodes CASSFRLGQGALSLHF.

The CDR3 nucleotides are TGTGCCAGCAGTTACTGGACAGGGGGATACACCGGGGAGCTGTTTTTT. The encoded protein is CASSYWTGGYTGELFF. The rearrangement uses TRBV27 and TRBJ2-2; TRBD1 matches 10 bases. The CDR3 totals 16 residues. Trimming removed 4 bases from V and 3 bases from J; junction bases left unmatched: 5. The germline gives CDR1 MNHEY, CDR2 SMNVEV (reference sequence).

The gene calls are TRBV12-3 or TRBV12-4 and TRBJ2-2; D might be TRBD1 (5 bases). V was clipped by 0 bases and J by 6 bases, with 5 bases between them. This CDR3 contains 13 residues. For the CDR3, the DNA is TGTGCCAGCAGTTTAGCAGGGGCCGGGGAGCTGTTTTTT. Protein sequence: CASSLAGAGELFF.